A selection of T cell receptor beta chains follows, all from one sample in a study of blood T cell repertoires in COVID-19. Clones were sequenced by immunoSEQ multiplex PCR, and TCRdb holds only the in-frame ones, with some missing. The table shows about 97,000 clones, with 90% occurring only once. The specimen was peripheral blood. These receptors originate from a man in his sixties with acute or convalescent COVID-19. CDR3s include the opening cysteine and the closing phenylalanine or tryptophan. The D gene is left open where the match is weak. For some rows the clone size is stated as once, few or many, or as a class when expanded; others skip it.

J gene,V gene,clone size,D gene,CDR3 protein,CDR3 DNA
TRBJ1-4,TRBV5-1,-,TRBD1,CASSEGTGGEKLFF,TGCGCCAGCAGCGAGGGGACAGGGGGTGAAAAACTGTTTTTT
TRBJ1-1,TRBV3-1/TRBV3-2,-,TRBD1,CASSQNQGVGTEAFF,TGTGCCAGCAGCCAAAACCAGGGGGTAGGCACTGAAGCTTTCTTT
TRBJ2-7,TRBV5-1,-,-,CASSLTGGEYEQYF,TGCGCCAGCAGCTTGACCGGGGGTGAATACGAGCAGTACTTC
TRBJ2-5,TRBV25-1,-,-,CASRAVWAQTQYF,TGTGCCAGCAGGGCCGTGTGGGCCCAGACCCAGTACTTC
TRBJ2-5,TRBV5-5,-,-,CASSFFTGQETQYF,TGTGCCAGCAGCTTTTTTACGGGACAAGAAACCCAGTACTTC
TRBJ1-5,TRBV19,-,TRBD1,CASSIAGGQPQHF,TGTGCCAGTAGTATAGCAGGGGGTCAGCCCCAGCATTTT
TRBJ2-7,TRBV5-1,-,TRBD1,CASSLGDRGLEQYF,TGCGCCAGCAGCTTGGGGGACAGGGGTCTCGAGCAGTACTTC
TRBJ2-1,TRBV5-1,-,TRBD2,CASSDGERGGRNEQFF,TGCGCCAGCAGCGACGGTGAGCGGGGGGGCCGTAATGAGCAGTTCTTC
TRBJ1-1,TRBV3-1/TRBV3-2,-,TRBD1,CASSQGFRGPTEAFF,TGTGCCAGCAGCCAAGGTTTCAGGGGGCCCACTGAAGCTTTCTTT
TRBJ1-1,TRBV7-2,-,-,CASSLSPGNTEAFF,TGTGCCAGCAGCCTTTCTCCGGGGAACACTGAAGCTTTCTTT
TRBJ1-1,TRBV18,-,TRBD1,CASSRIGQGNTEAFF,TGTGCCAGCTCCCGCATTGGACAGGGGAACACTGAAGCTTTCTTT
TRBJ1-5,TRBV10-3,-,TRBD1,CAISPRGPDSNSNQPQHF,TGTGCCATCAGCCCAAGGGGGCCAGACAGCAATAGCAATCAGCCCCAGCATTTT
TRBJ1-1,TRBV5-1,-,-,CASSLERGAAMNTEAFF,TGCGCCAGCAGCTTGGAAAGGGGTGCGGCCATGAACACTGAAGCTTTCTTT
TRBJ1-1,TRBV5-4,-,TRBD1,CASSPDRGGTEAFF,TGTGCCAGCAGCCCGGACAGGGGTGGCACTGAAGCTTTCTTT
TRBJ2-1,TRBV7-9,once,-,CASSLGQTEQFF,TGTGCCAGCAGCTTAGGACAAACTGAGCAGTTCTTC
TRBJ1-1,TRBV30,-,-,CAWRTTGKSFF,TGTGCCTGGAGGACCACAGGGAAATCTTTCTTT
TRBJ1-1,TRBV3-1/TRBV3-2,-,TRBD1,CASSRQGDTEAFF,TGTGCCAGCAGCCGACAGGGAGACACTGAAGCTTTCTTT
TRBJ1-2,TRBV6-5,-,-,CASSYSQGQNYGYTF,TGTGCCAGCAGTTACTCGCAGGGGCAAAATTATGGCTACACCTTC
TRBJ1-2,TRBV7-2,once,-,CASSPPMGADYGYTF,TGTGCCAGCAGCCCCCCCATGGGGGCTGACTATGGCTACACCTTC
TRBJ1-2,TRBV12-5,-,TRBD1,CASGLGTGSSGYTF,TGTGCTAGTGGTTTAGGGACAGGGTCCTCTGGCTACACCTTC
TRBJ1-2,TRBV30,once,TRBD1,CAWSVLRGLHYGYTF,TGTGCCTGGAGTGTACTCAGGGGGCTTCACTATGGCTACACCTTC
TRBJ1-2,TRBV19,-,TRBD1,CASSVGTASYGYTF,TGTGCCAGTAGTGTCGGGACAGCAAGCTATGGCTACACCTTC
TRBJ1-6,TRBV14,-,-,CASSQNAGPNSPLHF,TGTGCCAGCAGCCAAAACGCAGGGCCAAATTCACCCCTCCACTTT
TRBJ2-7,TRBV10-3,-,-,CAISDGRSAYEQYF,TGTGCCATCAGTGATGGCAGGTCAGCCTACGAGCAGTACTTC
TRBJ2-1,TRBV4-1,-,TRBD1,CASSQDIGQGWSYNEQFF,TGCGCCAGCAGCCAAGATATAGGACAGGGTTGGTCCTACAATGAGCAGTTCTTC
TRBJ2-7,TRBV27,-,TRBD1,CASTSTPDRVSYEQYF,TGTGCCAGCACCTCTACCCCGGACAGGGTCTCCTACGAGCAGTACTTC
TRBJ2-5,TRBV3-1/TRBV3-2,-,-,CASSQGTKETQYF,TGTGCCAGCAGCCAAGGGACTAAAGAGACCCAGTACTTC
TRBJ1-2,TRBV23-1,-,-,CASSQGADSHYGYTF,TGCGCCAGCAGTCAAGGGGCCGACAGCCACTATGGCTACACCTTC
TRBJ2-2,TRBV5-1,-,-,CASSLMAGNTGELFF,TGCGCCAGCAGCTTGATGGCGGGGAACACCGGGGAGCTGTTTTTT
TRBJ1-1,TRBV19,-,TRBD1,CASSIGTGSNMNTEAFF,TGTGCCAGTAGTATAGGGACAGGGTCTAACATGAACACTGAAGCTTTCTTT
TRBJ1-2,TRBV6-1,-,TRBD1,CASSEGTGSYGYTF,TGTGCCAGCAGTGAAGGGACAGGGAGCTATGGCTACACCTTC
TRBJ1-1,TRBV18,-,-,CASSPGQNTEAFF,TGTGCCAGCTCACCGGGACAGAACACTGAAGCTTTCTTT
TRBJ2-3,TRBV5-8,-,-,CASTLGGFAQYF,TGTGCCAGCACTCTAGGGGGTTTTGCGCAGTATTTT
TRBJ2-1,TRBV2,-,TRBD2,CASRRGGSYNEQFF,TGTGCCAGCAGACGGGGGGGCTCCTACAATGAGCAGTTCTTC
TRBJ1-2,TRBV15,few,TRBD1,CATSRGGGGAVYGYTF,TGTGCCACCAGCAGAGGTGGAGGGGGCGCGGTCTATGGCTACACCTTC
TRBJ2-3,TRBV5-6,-,-,CASSLGLGAGEDTQYF,TGTGCCAGCAGCTTGGGTCTGGGGGCGGGGGAAGATACGCAGTATTTT
TRBJ1-1,TRBV1,-,-,CTSSQDQQTGTGLSNTEAFF,TGCACCAGCAGCCAAGATCAGCAGACCGGGACAGGTCTTTCAAACACTGAAGCTTTCTTT
TRBJ2-7,TRBV10-1,-,TRBD2,CASSPGGSYEQYF,TGCGCCAGCAGTCCCGGGGGGAGCTACGAGCAGTACTTC
TRBJ1-5,TRBV6-1,few,-,CASSEVPRIAQHF,TGTGCCAGCAGTGAAGTCCCGAGGATTGCCCAGCATTTT
TRBJ1-2,TRBV27,-,TRBD1,CASSLTGPTNYTF,TGTGCCAGCAGTTTGACAGGGCCCACGAACTACACCTTC
TRBJ1-5,TRBV18,-,-,CASSPESGNQPQHF,TGTGCCAGCTCTCCAGAGTCAGGTAATCAGCCCCAGCATTTT
TRBJ1-1,TRBV20-1,-,-,CSASYLAGNTEAFF,TGCAGTGCTAGTTATTTGGCAGGGAACACTGAAGCTTTCTTT
TRBJ1-5,TRBV12-5,-,-,CASGLEEDQPQHF,TGTGCTAGTGGTTTAGAGGAAGATCAGCCCCAGCATTTT
TRBJ1-2,TRBV19,-,-,CASRPPGTPFNYGYTF,TGTGCCAGCCGCCCTCCCGGGACACCTTTCAACTATGGCTACACCTTC
TRBJ1-1,TRBV5-5,-,TRBD1,CASGTGTANTEAFF,TGTGCCAGCGGGACCGGGACAGCGAACACTGAAGCTTTCTTT
TRBJ1-1,TRBV30,-,-,CAWWEPYTNTEAFF,TGTGCCTGGTGGGAGCCATACACAAACACTGAAGCTTTCTTT
TRBJ1-1,TRBV14,-,-,CASSLQYTEAFF,TGTGCCAGCAGCCTCCAGTACACTGAAGCTTTCTTT
TRBJ1-5,TRBV6-1,-,TRBD1,CASSETGLYQPQHF,TGTGCCAGCAGTGAGACAGGGCTTTATCAGCCCCAGCATTTT
TRBJ2-1,TRBV7-9,-,TRBD2,CASSLAGGLHNEQFF,TGTGCCAGCAGCCTCGCGGGGGGGTTACACAATGAGCAGTTCTTC
TRBJ1-5,TRBV6-5,-,-,CASRILNQPQHF,TGTGCCAGCAGGATTCTAAATCAGCCCCAGCATTTT
TRBJ1-2,TRBV2,-,-,CASSRTDYGYTF,TGTGCCAGCAGTAGGACAGACTATGGCTACACCTTC
TRBJ1-2,TRBV6-5,-,TRBD1,CASGRTGFYGYTF,TGTGCCAGCGGGCGGACAGGGTTCTATGGCTACACCTTC
TRBJ1-6,TRBV25-1,-,-,CASSGRALRDSPLHF,TGTGCCAGCAGTGGGAGGGCCCTTAGGGATTCACCCCTCCACTTT